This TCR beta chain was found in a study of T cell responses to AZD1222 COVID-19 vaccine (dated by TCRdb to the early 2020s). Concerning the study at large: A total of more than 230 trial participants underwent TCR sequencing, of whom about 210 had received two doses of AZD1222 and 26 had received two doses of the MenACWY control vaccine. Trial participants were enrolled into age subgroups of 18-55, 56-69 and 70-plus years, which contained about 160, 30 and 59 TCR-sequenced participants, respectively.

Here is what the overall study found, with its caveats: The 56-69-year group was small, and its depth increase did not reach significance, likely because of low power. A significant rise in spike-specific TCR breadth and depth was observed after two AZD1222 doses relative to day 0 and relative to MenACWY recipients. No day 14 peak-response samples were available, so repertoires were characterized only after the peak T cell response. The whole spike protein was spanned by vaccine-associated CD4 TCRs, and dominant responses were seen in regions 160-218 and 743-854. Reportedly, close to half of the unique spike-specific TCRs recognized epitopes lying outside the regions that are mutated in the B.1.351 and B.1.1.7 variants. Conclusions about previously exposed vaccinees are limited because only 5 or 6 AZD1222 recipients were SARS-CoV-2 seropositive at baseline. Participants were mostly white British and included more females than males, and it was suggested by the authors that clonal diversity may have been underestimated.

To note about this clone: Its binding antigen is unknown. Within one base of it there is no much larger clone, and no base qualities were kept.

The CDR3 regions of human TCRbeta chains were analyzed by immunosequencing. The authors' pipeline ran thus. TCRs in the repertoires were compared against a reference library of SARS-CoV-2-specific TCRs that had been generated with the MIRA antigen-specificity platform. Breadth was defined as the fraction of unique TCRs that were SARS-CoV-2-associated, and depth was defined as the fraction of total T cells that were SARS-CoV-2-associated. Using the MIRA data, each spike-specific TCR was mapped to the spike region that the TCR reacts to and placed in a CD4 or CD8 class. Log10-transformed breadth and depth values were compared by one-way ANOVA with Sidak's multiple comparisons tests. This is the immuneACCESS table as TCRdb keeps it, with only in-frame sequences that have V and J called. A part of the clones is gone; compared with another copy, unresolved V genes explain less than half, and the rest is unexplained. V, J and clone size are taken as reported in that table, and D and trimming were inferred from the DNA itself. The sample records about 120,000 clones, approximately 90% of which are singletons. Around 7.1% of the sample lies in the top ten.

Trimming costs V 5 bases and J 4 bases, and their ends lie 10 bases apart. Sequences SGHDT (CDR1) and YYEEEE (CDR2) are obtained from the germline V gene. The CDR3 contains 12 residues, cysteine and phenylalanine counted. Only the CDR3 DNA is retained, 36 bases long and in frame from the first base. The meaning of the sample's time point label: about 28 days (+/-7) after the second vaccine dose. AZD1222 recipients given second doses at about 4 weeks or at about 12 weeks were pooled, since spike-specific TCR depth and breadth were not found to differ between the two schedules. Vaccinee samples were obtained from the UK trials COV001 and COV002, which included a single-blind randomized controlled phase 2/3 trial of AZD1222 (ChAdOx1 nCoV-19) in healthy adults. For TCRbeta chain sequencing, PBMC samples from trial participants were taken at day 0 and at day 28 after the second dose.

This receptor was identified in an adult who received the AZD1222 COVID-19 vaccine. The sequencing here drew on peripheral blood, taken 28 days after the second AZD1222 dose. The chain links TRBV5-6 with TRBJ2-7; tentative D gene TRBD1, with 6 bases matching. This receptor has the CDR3 CASRSDRYEQYF. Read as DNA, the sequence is TGTGCCAGCAGATCGGACAGATACGAGCAGTACTTC.